Below are 15 T cell receptor beta chains sequenced from a single sample in a study. MiXCR, applied by TCRdb to the 5' RACE reads, yields one record per CDR3 protein. The table has 250 or so distinct CDR3 sequences, almost 25% seen once. Input material: total memory T cells from blood PBMCs. Stated subset: transitional memory CD4+ T cells. These receptors all come from a male donor with HIV.

This clonotype has just a few counts. This chain links TRBV7-9 with TRBJ2-1; D is undetermined. This CDR3 comprises 11 residues. CDR1 and CDR2 from the germline V gene are SEHNR and FQNEAQ (reference sequence). V was cut by 5 bases and J by 6 bases, with 5 bases left in between. CDR3 nucleotide sequence: TGTGCCAGCAGCCCCCGCAATGAGCAGTTCTTC. This encodes CASSPRNEQFF.

J is TRBJ2-3 and V is TRBV11-3; D remains unclear. The CDR3 extends over 17 amino acids. CDR1 is SGHNT and CDR2 is YENEEA in the germline V gene. The ends were cut back, 0 bases at V and 2 bases at J, with 15 bases in the middle. CDR3 DNA: TGTGCCAGCAGCTTAGATCGACTTTCTATAATCACAGATACGCAGTATTTT. As protein: CASSLDRLSIITDTQYF.

V is TRBV5-5 and J is TRBJ1-1; D unresolved. V dropped 0 bases and J dropped 2 bases, with 11 bases sitting between them. Germline lookup yields CDR1 SGHKS and CDR2 YYEKEE (reference sequence). CDR3 length equals 15 residues. The CDR3 region has the DNA TGTGCCAGCAGCTTGGATTGGTCAACTAACACTGAAGCTTTCTTT. This encodes CASSLDWSTNTEAFF.

The V call is TRBV5-4, the J call TRBJ1-2, with TRBD1 as a possible D gene (6 bases). Germline lookup yields CDR1 SGHNT and CDR2 YYREEE (reference sequence). Trimming removed 1 base at V and 4 bases at J, with 11 bases between. The CDR3 extends over 14 amino acids. The CDR3 sequence: CASSLNRQAYGYTF. DNA of the CDR3: TGTGCCAGCAGCTTGAACAGACAGGCCTATGGCTACACCTTC.

V usage is TRBV11-1 and J usage is TRBJ1-1; D uncertain. The CDR3 extends over 12 amino acids. The germline V gene has CDR1 SGHAT and CDR2 FQDESV (reference sequence). The ends were cut back, 6 bases at V and 2 bases at J, with 7 bases in the middle. Here the CDR3 reads CASSQANTEAFF. CDR3 in DNA: TGTGCCAGCAGTCAAGCCAACACTGAAGCTTTCTTT.

The chain recombines TRBV4-2 with TRBJ2-5; 8 bases are a match to TRBD2. V shed 0 bases, J shed 4 bases, and the junction held 13 bases outside the gene matches. Per germline, CDR1 LGHNA and CDR2 YNFKEQ. The CDR3 covers 18 residues. The CDR3 sequence is CASSQEGNAPGGGETQYF. DNA of the CDR3: TGTGCCAGCAGCCAAGAAGGAAATGCGCCGGGGGGGGGAGAGACCCAGTACTTC.

The V and J genes are TRBV6-1 and TRBJ2-1; 12 bases match TRBD2. Germline loops: CDR1 MNHNS, CDR2 SASEGT. This CDR3 spans 15 amino acids. J gave up 8 bases and V 2 bases, and 4 bases lay outside the gene matches. The CDR3: CASSERASGGDEQFF. In nucleotides, the CDR3 is TGTGCCAGCAGTGAACGAGCTAGCGGGGGGGATGAGCAGTTCTTC.

The V call is TRBV10-3, the J call TRBJ1-3, with D possibly being TRBD1 (5 bases). Germline loops: CDR1 ENHRY, CDR2 SYGVKD. With 8 bases removed from V and 4 bases from J, the gap between germline ends came to 15 bases. There are 14 residues in the CDR3. This CDR3 is CAIRPTGDGNTIYF. For the CDR3, the DNA is TGTGCCATCCGGCCGACTGGGGACGGAAACACCATATATTTT.

The table lists this clonotype with a few counts. This chain joins TRBV4-1 and TRBJ1-2; D gene uncertain. CDR1 MGHRA and CDR2 YSYEKL come from the germline V gene. Trimming pared 1 base from V and 0 bases from J, leaving 12 bases between. The CDR3 is 16 residues long. This CDR3 is CASSQVLAATNYGYTF. DNA of the CDR3: TGCGCCAGCAGCCAAGTGCTGGCAGCAACTAACTATGGCTACACCTTC.

This clonotype was seen a handful of times. The rearrangement links TRBV5-1 to TRBJ1-2, with 7 positions matching TRBD1. The CDR3 is 15 amino acids. From germline, CDR1 is SGHRS and CDR2 YFSETQ. The junction had 7 bases not matched to a gene; V was cut back by 4 bases and J by 1 base. CDR3 in amino acids: CASSPGTVLNYGYTF. CDR3 coding DNA: TGCGCCAGCAGCCCCGGGACAGTACTTAACTATGGCTACACCTTC. The variable domain in full, with the rest retrieved from reference TRBV5-1 and TRBJ1-2, is KAGVTQTPRYLIKTRGQQVTLSCSPISGHRSVSWYQQTPGQGLQFLFEYFSETQRNKGNFPGRFSGRQFSNSRSEMNVSTLELGDSALYLCASSPGTVLNYGYTFGSGTRLTVV.

This clonotype was observed a handful of times. This chain links TRBV5-1 with TRBJ2-3, with 11 positions matching TRBD2. V gave up 0 bases and J gave up 4 bases; unmatched junction bases: 4. In germline, CDR1 is SGHRS, CDR2 YFSETQ. This CDR3 comprises 16 residues. CDR3: CASSLDLAGGSDTQYF. The CDR3 nucleotides read TGCGCCAGCAGCTTGGATCTAGCGGGGGGATCAGATACGCAGTATTTT.

The chain has TRBV28 and TRBJ2-4; D may be TRBD1 (6 bases). CDR1 MDHEN and CDR2 SYDVKM come from the germline V gene. V shed 6 bases and J shed 6 bases, with 18 bases lying between them. The CDR3 has 15 amino acids. The CDR3 sequence: CASSSTRGWVNIQYF. The CDR3 bases are TGTGCCAGCAGCAGTACCAGGGGTTGGGTAAACATTCAGTACTTC.

The gene calls are TRBV5-4 and TRBJ2-6; D is possibly TRBD1 (6 bases). The CDR3 has 18 residues. Germline V gene data show CDR1 as SGHNT and CDR2 as YYREEE (reference sequence). V lost 0 bases to trimming and J lost 0 bases, with 13 bases between them. The CDR3 nucleotides are TGTGCCAGCAGCTTGGCCCTTACAGGGATCTCTGGGGCCAACGTCCTGACTTTC. It yields the protein CASSLALTGISGANVLTF.

In its sample, this clonotype was seen a few times. V and J are TRBV29-1 and TRBJ2-2; maybe TRBD2 (7 bases). The ends were cut back, 4 bases at V and 0 bases at J, with 15 bases in the middle. CDR1 and CDR2 (germline): SQVTM, ANQGSEA. There are 16 residues in the CDR3. DNA of the CDR3: TGCAGCGTTGTATCCGGCGGGGGCTCGAACACCGGGGAGCTGTTTTTT. This sequence encodes CSVVSGGGSNTGELFF.

The V call is TRBV29-1, the J call TRBJ2-2, with D perhaps being TRBD1 or TRBD2 (5 bases each). The CDR3 has 16 residues. Trimming left V 5 bases short and J 4 bases short, with 20 bases between. Germline V gene lookup returns CDR1 SQVTM and CDR2 ANQGSEA. DNA of the CDR3: TGCAGCGTTTGGCTCAGGGAGCTAGGACGCACCGGGGAGCTGTTTTTT. It codes for CSVWLRELGRTGELFF.